One and the same sample provided the 24 T cell receptor beta chains below, sequenced in a study of a mutant IDH1 vaccine in newly diagnosed glioma. The time point was: week 35, safety follow-up. Vaccination used 300 ug of mutant IDH1 20-mer peptide per dose, with topical imiquimod. Using immunoSEQ multiplex PCR, the repertoire was profiled, and TCRdb retains in-frame clones only, with some absent. The sample records 44,000 or so clones, 81% being singletons. Their antigens are not known. Sequences were derived from PBMCs, sampled from a glioma patient whose treatment included an IDH1 peptide vaccine. These receptors were collected from a woman aged 40 to 50 with glioma. Some clones in this sample may be carry-over from other donors' samples.

The rearrangement uses TRBV4-1 and TRBJ2-7; TRBD2 aligns across 10 bases. The V and J ends lost 0 bases and 0 bases, in that order; junction bases with no gene match: 14. This CDR3 spans 20 amino acids. Germline CDR1 reads MGHRA; CDR2 reads YSYEKL. The CDR3 spells CASSQEVGLAVWGSSYEQYF. For the CDR3, the DNA is TGCGCCAGCAGCCAAGAGGTCGGACTAGCGGTCTGGGGGAGCTCCTACGAGCAGTACTTC.

Within the sample, this clone is medium-sized (0.01 to 0.1%). The rearrangement uses TRBV7-2 and TRBJ1-6; D gene ambiguous. Looked up from germline, CDR1 is SGHTA and CDR2 is FQGNSA. V was pared by 1 base and J by 4 bases, with 5 bases between. The CDR3 has 14 amino acids. CDR3 residues: CASSLDGYNSPLHF. CDR3 nucleotide sequence: TGTGCCAGCAGCTTAGACGGGTATAATTCACCCCTCCACTTT. The entire variable domain, with the rest obtained from reference TRBV7-2 and TRBJ1-6, is as follows: GAGVSQSPSNKVTEKGKDVELRCDPISGHTALYWYRQSLGQGLEFLIYFQGNSAPDKSGLPSDRFSAERTGGSVSTLTIQRTQQEDSAVYLCASSLDGYNSPLHFGNGTRLTVT.

This chain uses TRBV29-1 with TRBJ2-5; no clear D gene. Germline CDR1 and CDR2: SQVTM and ANQGSEA. The CDR3 has 10 residues. The CDR3 DNA reads TGCAGTGCTGGGCAAGAGACCCAGTACTTC. Protein: CSAGQETQYF. Looking up the rest from reference TRBV29-1 and TRBJ2-5 gives the full variable domain: SAVISQKPSRDICQRGTSLTIQCQVDSQVTMMFWYRQQPGQSLTLIATANQGSEATYESGFVIDKFPISRPNLTFSTLTVSNMSPEDSSIYLCSAGQETQYFGPGTRLLVL.

CDR3 region: CASSLGSSQGHYGYTF. The CDR3 region has the DNA TGTGCCAGCAGCTTAGGGTCCTCGCAAGGGCACTATGGCTACACCTTC. The chain couples TRBV7-2 to TRBJ1-2; D uncertain. Germline loops: CDR1 SGHTA, CDR2 FQGNSA. Trimming took 1 base from V and 3 from J, leaving 15 bases between them. This CDR3 region has 16 residues. Looking up the rest from reference TRBV7-2 and TRBJ1-2 gives the full variable domain: GAGVSQSPSNKVTEKGKDVELRCDPISGHTALYWYRQSLGQGLEFLIYFQGNSAPDKSGLPSDRFSAERTGGSVSTLTIQRTQQEDSAVYLCASSLGSSQGHYGYTFGSGTRLTVV.

This clone was observed once. The CDR3 is CASSRRGGAETQYF. CDR3 coding DNA: TGTGCCAGCAGCCGGCGGGGGGGCGCGGAGACCCAGTACTTC. V gene TRBV7-9 combines with J gene TRBJ2-5; 9 nucleotides line up with TRBD2. Per germline, CDR1 SEHNR and CDR2 FQNEAQ (reference sequence). The CDR3 sequence is 14 residues long. Trimming took 5 bases from V and 5 from J; bases not matched to a gene: 6.

The chain's CDR3 is CASSPRSGGAWEQYF. Here the CDR3 DNA reads TGCGCCAGCAGCCCTAGGAGCGGGGGGGCTTGGGAGCAGTACTTC. The V gene is TRBV4-3, the J gene TRBJ2-7; TRBD2 aligns across 10 bases. The germline V gene has CDR1 LGHNA and CDR2 YSLEER. This CDR3 spans 15 amino acids. V shed 4 bases and J 7 bases; nucleotides not matched to a gene: 10.

The chain uses TRBV27 and TRBJ1-3; D unresolved. Germline-derived CDR1 and CDR2 are MNHEY and SMNVEV (reference sequence). This CDR3 spans 15 amino acids. Trimming shortened V by 0 bases and J by 0 bases, and 6 bases separated the two germline ends. The CDR3 here is CASSLSGSSGNTIYF. The CDR3 coding sequence is TGTGCCAGCAGTTTATCGGGCAGCTCTGGAAACACCATATATTTT.

V gene TRBV5-5 combines with J gene TRBJ1-1; 10 bases match TRBD1. CDR1 and CDR2 from the germline V gene are SGHKS and YYEKEE (reference sequence). This CDR3 has 15 amino acids. Trimming at V came to 4 bases and at J to 4 bases, leaving 7 bases not matched to a gene. CDR3 DNA sequence: TGTGCCAGCAGCGGACGGGACAGGGGTCTCACTGAAGCTTTCTTT. This sequence encodes CASSGRDRGLTEAFF.

This chain links TRBV4-3 with TRBJ2-3; maybe TRBD2 (7 bases). Trimming shortened V by 4 bases and J by 4 bases, and 15 bases separated the two germline ends. The CDR3 extends over 15 amino acids. Germline V gene data show CDR1 as LGHNA and CDR2 as YSLEER. The CDR3 DNA follows: TGCGCCAGCAGCCCCTGGGGGGGGCCCGCAGATACGCAGTATTTT. Its protein is CASSPWGGPADTQYF.

This clone showed up just a few times. The chain recombines TRBV6-5 with TRBJ1-1; D is ambiguous. V was shortened by 4 bases and J by 2 bases, with 8 bases between the two germline ends. The germline CDR1 and CDR2 sequences are MNHEY and SVGAGI. The CDR3 contains 13 residues. CDR3: CASSSTTNTEAFF. The CDR3 DNA sequence: TGTGCCAGCAGTTCCACCACAAACACTGAAGCTTTCTTT.

This sequence joins TRBV15 and TRBJ1-1; TRBD1 aligns across 10 bases. The CDR3 runs to 16 residues. V trimming: 0 bases; J trimming: 3 bases; junction bases outside the gene matches: 4. Germline values: CDR1 LNHNV, CDR2 YYDKDF (reference sequence). The CDR3 loop reads CATSRDQGQGDTEAFF. CDR3 DNA sequence: TGTGCCACCAGCAGAGATCAAGGACAGGGGGACACTGAAGCTTTCTTT.

Details on this clone: The identical CDR3 is also encoded by other nucleotide sequences in the sample. The chain employs TRBV28 and TRBJ1-5; weak D call: TRBD1 (5 bases). This CDR3 has 15 amino acids. Trimming cost V 3 bases and J 7 bases, with 16 bases left between them. Germline loops: CDR1 MDHEN, CDR2 SYDVKM. The CDR3 region is CASSLGQGYRQPQHF. The DNA for the CDR3 is TGTGCCAGCAGTTTGGGGCAGGGTTACCGGCAGCCCCAGCATTTT.

The chain links TRBV9 to TRBJ2-5; a possible D gene is TRBD2 (6 bases). The CDR3 is 13 amino acids. V shed 4 bases and J shed 8 bases, with 15 bases lying between them. Germline loops: CDR1 SGDLS, CDR2 YYNGEE. CDR3 residues: CASSLSGLGTQYF. CDR3 nucleotide sequence: TGTGCCAGCAGCCTTAGCGGCTTGGGCACCCAGTACTTC. Full variable domain (rest looked up from reference TRBV9 and TRBJ2-5): DSGVTQTPKHLITATGQRVTLRCSPRSGDLSVYWYQQSLDQGLQFLIQYYNGEERAKGNILERFSAQQFPDLHSELNLSSLELGDSALYFCASSLSGLGTQYFGPGTRLLVL.

The chain uses TRBV9 and TRBJ1-3; D possibly corresponds to TRBD1 (5 bases). The CDR3 consists of 16 residues. The germline V and J ends were trimmed by 4 bases and 0 bases, with 14 bases remaining between them. Per the germline V gene, CDR1 is SGDLS and CDR2 is YYNGEE. CDR3 coding DNA: TGTGCCAGCAGCCCCCCCACCGACAGCTCTGGAAACACCATATATTTT. Translating gives CASSPPTDSSGNTIYF.

This rearrangement joins TRBV4-3 to TRBJ2-2, with D possibly TRBD2 on 6 matching bases. CDR1 is LGHNA, CDR2 YSLEER, per germline. There are 17 residues in the CDR3. Trimming left V 0 bases short and J 8 bases short, with 19 bases between. The DNA for the CDR3 is TGCGCCAGCAGCCAAGATCGGAGAGCAGGCGGGGTGGGGGAGCTGTTTTTT. Its translation is CASSQDRRAGGVGELFF.

The V and J genes are TRBV5-4 and TRBJ1-2; TRBD1 is a possible D gene (6 bases). Germline CDR1 reads SGHNT; CDR2 reads YYREEE (reference sequence). The CDR3 runs to 11 residues. Trimming removed 5 bases from V and 8 bases from J, with 10 bases in between. CDR3 sequence: CASRHRDGYTF. The DNA of the CDR3 is TGTGCCAGCAGGCACAGGGACGGCTACACCTTC.

This chain uses TRBV11-3 with TRBJ2-5; possible D gene TRBD2, 5 bases. The germline V gene has CDR1 SGHNT and CDR2 YENEEA. Trimming removed 5 bases at V and 4 bases at J, with 11 bases between. The CDR3 has 13 residues. The CDR3 loop reads CASSPGGSETQYF. CDR3 DNA: TGTGCCAGCAGCCCCGGCGGGTCAGAGACCCAGTACTTC.

Only one count was recorded for this clone. V gene TRBV7-9 combines with J gene TRBJ1-3, with D uncertain. Trimming took off 5 bases at V and 0 bases at J, with 14 bases between the two ends. The CDR3 is made up of 16 amino acids. Germline V gives CDR1 SEHNR, CDR2 FQNEAQ (reference sequence). This CDR3 reads CASSAPVSSSGNTIYF. DNA for the CDR3: TGTGCCAGCAGCGCCCCGGTGTCTAGCTCTGGAAACACCATATATTTT.

This clone has a handful of counts. This sequence joins TRBV27 and TRBJ1-5; no clear D. The ends were cut back, 0 bases at V and 0 bases at J, with 6 bases in the middle. The CDR3 contains 15 residues. CDR1 MNHEY and CDR2 SMNVEV come from the germline V gene (reference sequence). DNA of the CDR3: TGTGCCAGCAGTTTATCCCCAAATAGCAATCAGCCCCAGCATTTT. This gives the protein CASSLSPNSNQPQHF.

This chain connects TRBV6-5 to TRBJ2-7; D perhaps matches TRBD1 (5 bases). V dropped 6 bases and J dropped 0 bases, with 12 bases sitting between them. The CDR3 spans 14 residues. The germline gives CDR1 MNHEY, CDR2 SVGAGI. CDR3 coding DNA: TGTGCCAGCAGGACTTTTGGGGCCTCCTACGAGCAGTACTTC. Translating it yields CASRTFGASYEQYF.

The rearrangement links TRBV25-1 to TRBJ2-2; 8 bases are a match to TRBD1. The CDR3 is 15 amino acids. Trimming cost V 4 bases and J 5 bases; bases outside gene matches: 6. Germline V gives CDR1 MGHDK, CDR2 SYGVNS. The CDR3 sequence is CASSVDRGGTGELFF. In DNA form, the CDR3 reads TGTGCCAGCAGTGTCGACAGGGGAGGAACCGGGGAGCTGTTTTTT.

The CDR3 coding sequence is TGTGCCAGCGGAGGCCGGCTTGAAGCTTTCTTT. This gives the protein CASGGRLEAFF. V usage is TRBV25-1 and J usage is TRBJ1-1; no firm D call. Germline lookup yields CDR1 MGHDK and CDR2 SYGVNS. V lost 8 bases to trimming and J lost 7 bases, with 11 bases between them. The CDR3 is 11 residues long.

Only one count was recorded for this clone. This chain links TRBV7-2 with TRBJ2-5; D is ambiguous. Per the germline V gene, CDR1 is SGHTA and CDR2 is FQGNSA. Trimming took 7 bases from V and 2 from J, leaving 5 bases between them. CDR3 length: 11 residues. The CDR3 region is CASTSQETQYF. CDR3 sequence (DNA): TGTGCCAGCACCTCACAAGAGACCCAGTACTTC.

This chain uses TRBV6-1 with TRBJ1-1; no firm D call. The germline V and J ends were trimmed by 4 bases and 1 base, with 19 bases remaining between them. CDR3 length equals 17 residues. Germline CDR1 is MNHNS and CDR2 is SASEGT. DNA for the CDR3: TGTGCCAGCAGTGGCTGGCCGTGGGGTGGGGAGAACACTGAAGCTTTCTTT. It codes for CASSGWPWGGENTEAFF.